This T cell receptor (beta chain) was recovered during a study of CD8+CD57+ T cells in acquired aplastic anemia. The CDR3 sequence is 15 residues long. Between the trimmed V and J ends, which lost 4 bases and 1 base, there was a span of 11 bases. From germline, CDR1 is MGHDK and CDR2 SYGVNS. Sequenced patients had shown CD8+CD57+ cell expansion by flow cytometry. Profiling that covered TCR beta VDJ and CDR3 relied on genomic DNA as its template. TCRdb passed the reads through MiXCR, listing each CDR3 protein once. The profile shows hundreds of thousands of distinct CDR3 sequences, roughly a third of them singletons.

The V and J genes are TRBV25-1 and TRBJ1-5; tentative D call: TRBD1 (5 bases). This TCR was sampled from a human donor with aplastic anemia. Material: sorted CD4+, CD8+, or CD8+CD57+ T cells (not recorded which) from PBMCs. This CDR3 is CASSVSGRSNQPQHF. CDR3 DNA: TGTGCCAGCAGTGTTTCGGGACGGAGCAATCAGCCCCAGCATTTT.